One T cell receptor beta chain is described in this entry. Its antigen is as yet unknown. The data were taken from a study of a mutant IDH1 vaccine in newly diagnosed glioma. Study background: Patients began vaccination 4-6 weeks after radiotherapy alone, or with temozolomide cycles.

The assay was immunoSEQ multiplex PCR, and TCRdb's table has in-frame clones only and misses some. The sample contains about 32,000 clones, around 77% of which appear only once. Time point: week 35, safety follow-up. Alongside topical imiquimod, each dose of vaccine comprised 300 ug of mutant IDH1 20-mer peptide. Germline-derived CDR1 and CDR2 are SGHTA and FQGNSA. The ends were cut back, 5 bases at V and 8 bases at J, with 13 bases in the middle. The CDR3 spans 13 residues. This receptor was obtained from a woman aged 30 to 39 with glioma. Some clones in this sample may be carry-over from other donors' samples. The gene calls are TRBV7-2 and TRBJ2-1; no clear D gene. Sequenced material: PBMCs, taken from a glioma patient whose treatment included an IDH1 peptide vaccine. CDR3 in DNA: TGTGCCAGCAGCCCGATTAAGCCGGATGAGCAGTTCTTC. This encodes CASSPIKPDEQFF.